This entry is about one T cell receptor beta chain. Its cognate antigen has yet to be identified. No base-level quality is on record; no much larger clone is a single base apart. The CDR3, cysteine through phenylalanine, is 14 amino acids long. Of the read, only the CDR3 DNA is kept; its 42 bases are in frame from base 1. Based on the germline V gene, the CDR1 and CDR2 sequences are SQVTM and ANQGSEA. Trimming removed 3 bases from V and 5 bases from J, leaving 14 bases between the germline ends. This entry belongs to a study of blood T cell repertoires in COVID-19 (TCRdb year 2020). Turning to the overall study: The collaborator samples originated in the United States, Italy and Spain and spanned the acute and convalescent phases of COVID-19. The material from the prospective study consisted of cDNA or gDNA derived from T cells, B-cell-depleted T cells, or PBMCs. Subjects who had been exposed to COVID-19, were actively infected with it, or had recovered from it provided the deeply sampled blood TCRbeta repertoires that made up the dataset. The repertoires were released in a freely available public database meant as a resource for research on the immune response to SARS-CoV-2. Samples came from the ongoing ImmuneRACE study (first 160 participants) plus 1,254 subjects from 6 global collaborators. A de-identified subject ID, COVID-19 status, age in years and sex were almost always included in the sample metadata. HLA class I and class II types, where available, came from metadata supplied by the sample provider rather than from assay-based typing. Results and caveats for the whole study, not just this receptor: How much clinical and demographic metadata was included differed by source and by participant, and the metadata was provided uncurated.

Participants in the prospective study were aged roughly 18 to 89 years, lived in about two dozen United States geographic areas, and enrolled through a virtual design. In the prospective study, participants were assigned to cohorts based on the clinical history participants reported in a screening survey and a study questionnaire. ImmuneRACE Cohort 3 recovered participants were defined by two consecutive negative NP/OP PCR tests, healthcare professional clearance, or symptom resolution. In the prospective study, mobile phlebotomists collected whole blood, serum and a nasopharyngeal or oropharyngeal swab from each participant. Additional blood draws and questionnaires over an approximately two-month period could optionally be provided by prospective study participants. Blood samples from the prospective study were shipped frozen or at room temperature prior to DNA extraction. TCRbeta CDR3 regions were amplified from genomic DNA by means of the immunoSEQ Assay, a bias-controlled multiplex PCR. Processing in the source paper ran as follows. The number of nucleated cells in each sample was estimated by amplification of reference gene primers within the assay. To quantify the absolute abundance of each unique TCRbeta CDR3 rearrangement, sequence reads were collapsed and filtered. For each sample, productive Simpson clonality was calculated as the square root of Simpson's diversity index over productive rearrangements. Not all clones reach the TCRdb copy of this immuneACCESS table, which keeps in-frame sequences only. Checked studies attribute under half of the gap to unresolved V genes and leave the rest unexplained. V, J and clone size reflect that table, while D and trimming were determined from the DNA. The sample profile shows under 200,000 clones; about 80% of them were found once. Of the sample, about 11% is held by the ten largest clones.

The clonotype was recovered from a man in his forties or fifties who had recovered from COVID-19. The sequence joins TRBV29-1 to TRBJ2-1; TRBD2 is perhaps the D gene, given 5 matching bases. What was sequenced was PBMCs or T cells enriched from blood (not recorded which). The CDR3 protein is CSVDAAGGHNEQFF. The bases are TGCAGCGTTGATGCGGCAGGAGGACACAATGAGCAGTTCTTC.